This is a list of T cell receptor beta chains from one sample in a study of T cells in Graves' hyperthyroidism and ophthalmopathy. TCRdb recomputed calls from the multiplex PCR reads with MiXCR, one row per CDR3 protein. The sample includes 550,000 to 600,000 distinct CDR3 sequences, 14% of them seen just once. The source material was blood. These receptors all come from a woman between 18 and 29 years old with Graves' ophthalmopathy. CDR3s include the opening cysteine and the closing phenylalanine or tryptophan. A D gene is named only where the DNA matches it firmly. Only some rows state a clone size, as once, few, many or a class for expanded clones.

v_call,clone_size,d_call,j_call,cdr3_nt,cdr3_aa
TRBV27,many,TRBD2,TRBJ2-7,TGTGCCAGCAGTCCTGGGACTAGCGGGAGGACAAGGGAGCAGTACTTC,CASSPGTSGRTREQYF
TRBV7-9,many,TRBD1,TRBJ1-1,TGTGCCAGCAGCGATGGACAGGGTTCTACCTGGGGCACTGAAGCTTTCTTT,CASSDGQGSTWGTEAFF
TRBV6-2/TRBV6-3,many,-,TRBJ2-1,TGTGCCAGCAGTTACTACCTAGGGAGTTACGGCAATGAGCAGTTCTTC,CASSYYLGSYGNEQFF
TRBV6-2/TRBV6-3,many,-,TRBJ2-7,TGTGCCAGCAGTAGTCTGGGAGTAACCTCCTACGAGCAGTACTTC,CASSSLGVTSYEQYF
TRBV28,many,TRBD1,TRBJ2-7,TGTGCCAGCAGTTTAAACGGTGGGACAGGGGTGTACGAGCAGTACTTC,CASSLNGGTGVYEQYF
TRBV5-5,many,-,TRBJ2-5,TGTGCCAGCAGCTTTGGATTCCTGGGCCCAAAGGGTTGGGGCGGAGAGACCCAGTACTTC,CASSFGFLGPKGWGGETQYF
TRBV18,-,TRBD1,TRBJ2-7,TGTGCCAGCTCACGGACAGGGGGGGCCGAGCAGTACTTC,CASSRTGGAEQYF
TRBV15,-,TRBD1,TRBJ1-5,TGTGCCACCAGCAGACTATGGACAGGTCATAGCAATCAGCCCCAGCATTTT,CATSRLWTGHSNQPQHF
TRBV27,many,-,TRBJ1-1,TGTGCCAGCAGTTTATCGATCGGGGACACTGAAGCTTTCTTT,CASSLSIGDTEAFF
TRBV6-1,many,TRBD2,TRBJ2-3,TGTGCCAGCAGTTACGGGGGGACTAGCACAGATACGCAGTATTTT,CASSYGGTSTDTQYF
TRBV7-9,few,-,TRBJ1-6,TGTGCCAGCAGCTTAGACCCGCTGAATTCACCCCTCCACTTT,CASSLDPLNSPLHF
TRBV29-1,many,TRBD2,TRBJ2-5,TGCAGCGTTGAGTGGCTAGCGGACCGGAGGGGAGAGACCCAGTACTTC,CSVEWLADRRGETQYF
TRBV29-1,many,-,TRBJ2-3,TGCAGCGTAGGTAGAAGTATGGCAGATACGCAGTATTTT,CSVGRSMADTQYF
TRBV7-2,-,-,TRBJ1-2,TGTGCCAGCAGCTTATTCCGGACTGTTCTTCGTAACTATAGCTACACCTTC,CASSLFRTVLRNYSYTF
TRBV2,many,-,TRBJ1-6,TGTGCCAGCTTACACGGGGAACCATGGGATTCACCCCTCCACTTT,CASLHGEPWDSPLHF
TRBV9,-,-,TRBJ2-1,TGTGCCAGCAGCGTATTCGCCCAGGGTTCCATCGGAGATGAGCAGTTCTTC,CASSVFAQGSIGDEQFF
TRBV12-3/TRBV12-4,few,TRBD1,TRBJ1-4,TGTGCCAGCAGCCCCGGGACAGGCATAAATGAAAAACTGTTTTTT,CASSPGTGINEKLFF
TRBV11-1,many,TRBD1,TRBJ2-5,TGTGCCAGCAGCCTGATCTCGACAGGGGAGTACGGGACCCAGTACTTC,CASSLISTGEYGTQYF
TRBV7-9,-,TRBD2,TRBJ2-7,TGTGCCAGCAGCTTGGGACTAGCGGGTGGATCCGACGAGCAGTACTTC,CASSLGLAGGSDEQYF
TRBV10-3,few,TRBD2,TRBJ2-1,TGTGCCACGACAGGGACTAGCGGGAGACAGACGAGCTCCTACAATGAGCAGTTCTTC,CATTGTSGRQTSSYNEQFF
TRBV7-2,-,TRBD2,TRBJ2-5,TGTGCCAGCAGCTTGGCCGGGACTAGCGGGACCTCGGGGGAGACCCAGTACTTC,CASSLAGTSGTSGETQYF
TRBV27,few,-,TRBJ2-1,TGTGCCAGCAGTTTTCGTCAAGGGGCGGGTGAGCAGTTCTTC,CASSFRQGAGEQFF
TRBV5-8,-,TRBD1,TRBJ2-2,TGTGCCAGCAGCTTGTACCAAGGACAGGGGCTTAACACCGGGGAGCTGTTTTTT,CASSLYQGQGLNTGELFF
TRBV3-1,-,TRBD1,TRBJ1-4,TGTGCCAGCAGCCAAGTCACCGCCTGGGCAGGGGGAACTAATGAAAAACTGTTTTTT,CASSQVTAWAGGTNEKLFF
TRBV2,many,TRBD2,TRBJ2-2,TGTGCCAGCCCTCGCGGGAGGAGTGCGAACACCGGGGAGCTGTTTTTT,CASPRGRSANTGELFF
TRBV11-2,many,-,TRBJ2-7,TGTGCCAGCAGCTTGAGCTCGGGACTTCCCTACGAGCAGTACTTC,CASSLSSGLPYEQYF
TRBV15,many,TRBD2,TRBJ2-1,TGTGCCACCAGCAGAGAGGGGGGGAACAATGAGCAGTTCTTC,CATSREGGNNEQFF
TRBV5-1,many,-,TRBJ2-3,TGCGCCAGCAGCTATGGACAGCGCACAGATACGCAGTATTTT,CASSYGQRTDTQYF
TRBV9,many,TRBD2,TRBJ2-3,TGTGCCAGCAGCGTAGGAGGACTAGAGCCAGATACGCAGTATTTT,CASSVGGLEPDTQYF
TRBV28,many,-,TRBJ1-1,TGTGCCAGCCGTTACATGGACACTGAAGCTTTCTTT,CASRYMDTEAFF
TRBV19,-,TRBD1,TRBJ2-3,TGTGCCAGTAGTATGGGGACAGGTACAGATACGCAGTATTTT,CASSMGTGTDTQYF
TRBV9,many,-,TRBJ1-1,TGTGCCAGCAGCGCAGACACCGCCGCCCTGAACACTGAAGCTTTCTTT,CASSADTAALNTEAFF
TRBV3-1,many,-,TRBJ2-7,TGTGCCAGCAGCCCACGCGCCATGGACCACGAGCAGTACTTC,CASSPRAMDHEQYF
TRBV7-3,-,-,TRBJ2-6,TGTGCCAGCAGCTTAAGGGGATTCTCTGGGGCCAACGTCCTGACTTTC,CASSLRGFSGANVLTF
TRBV28,many,-,TRBJ2-1,TGTGCCAGCAGCCCCATCAGGTGGACTTCCTACAATGAGCAGTTCTTC,CASSPIRWTSYNEQFF
TRBV9,few,-,TRBJ1-4,TGTGCCAGCACCTCCGGGACACGGAATGAAAAACTGTTTTTT,CASTSGTRNEKLFF
TRBV27,many,-,TRBJ2-7,-,CASSSSPGQGYYEQYF
TRBV27,-,-,TRBJ2-3,TGTGCCAGCAGGGGCAGAGGCGCGCCAGATACGCAGTATTTT,CASRGRGAPDTQYF
TRBV11-2,many,-,TRBJ2-3,TGTGCCAGCGGGGGGGCTCCCAGTGGGGCAGATACGCAGTATTTT,CASGGAPSGADTQYF
TRBV5-1,-,TRBD1,TRBJ2-5,TGCGCCAGCAGCACAGGGACAGATTCGTTCGCCTTAGAGACCCAGTACTTC,CASSTGTDSFALETQYF
TRBV30,many,-,TRBJ1-3,TGTGCCGGTCGCTGGGGAAACACCATATATTTT,CAGRWGNTIYF
TRBV19,-,-,TRBJ1-5,TGTGCCAGTAGTATCTACCGGGGGGAGGCGAGCAATCAGCCCCAGCATTTT,CASSIYRGEASNQPQHF
TRBV18,many,-,TRBJ2-5,TGTGCCAGCTCACCGCTAACAAGAGATACCCAGTACTTC,CASSPLTRDTQYF
TRBV24-1,many,-,TRBJ1-1,TGTGCCACCAGTGATTTGCGGGAGCTAAGCATGAACACTGAAGCTTTCTTT,CATSDLRELSMNTEAFF
TRBV12-3/TRBV12-4,many,-,TRBJ1-3,TGTGCCAGCACGGGCGGAAACACCATATATTTT,CASTGGNTIYF
TRBV7-9,few,-,TRBJ1-4,TGTGCCAGCAGCTTAGTACAGGGCGCAACTAATGAAAAACTGTTTTTT,CASSLVQGATNEKLFF
TRBV11-3,many,-,TRBJ1-1,TGTGCCAGCAGCTCGTTTTTGGTTGGGATCGTCCGATATGACACTGAAGCTTTCTTT,CASSSFLVGIVRYDTEAFF
TRBV4-1,-,TRBD2,TRBJ2-2,TGCGCCAGCAGCCAAGTTCGAGCGGGAATCCTTACCGGGGAGCTGTTTTTT,CASSQVRAGILTGELFF